This TCR beta chain was identified in a study of cytomegalovirus exposure and HLA in healthy donors. Study-wide results and limits: TCR sequences were mostly rare, though some public TCRs occurred in many donors.

The PCR contained 60 Vbeta and 13 Jbeta primers. Here immunoSEQ multiplex PCR was the method, and the copy in TCRdb shows in-frame clones only, minus some. The sample includes roughly 150,000 clones, roughly 80% of them seen just once. CDR1 and CDR2 (germline): SGHAT, FQNNGV. The CDR3 is made up of 18 amino acids. Concerning this clone: Its specificity is not known. Its ends do not fully match the called genes, so a read error is possible.

Sequencing input: PBMCs. The receptor comes from a male donor in good health and CMV-seronegative. This chain uses TRBV11-2 with TRBJ2-1; D is possibly TRBD2 (5 bases). The CDR3 DNA reads TGTGCCAGCAGCTTAGATCCAGGACTGTTGAGCTCCTACAATGCGCAGTTCTTC. The encoded protein is CASSLDPGLLSSYNAQFF.